Each of the 3 T cell receptor beta chains below was sequenced from the same sample in a study of identical twins. MiXCR was run by TCRdb on the 5' RACE reads, yielding one entry per CDR3 protein. The table lists some 250,000 distinct CDR3 sequences, approximately 11% of them singletons. The same data also contributed to another study, on yellow fever vaccine responses in identical twins.

The sequenced sample was memory (CD45RO+) T cells sorted from blood. These receptors were taken from a woman aged 18-29 years in good health.

This clonotype was recorded once. The chain links TRBV20-1 to TRBJ2-7; no clear D gene. Trimming removed 6 bases from V and 0 bases from J, with 9 bases in between. Germline lookup yields CDR1 DFQATT and CDR2 SNEGSKA (reference sequence). The CDR3 is 12 amino acids. CDR3 region: CSATTISYEQYF. CDR3 DNA: TGCAGTGCCACTACGATCTCCTACGAGCAGTACTTC.

This clonotype has at least ten counts. CDR3 sequence (DNA): TGTGCCAGCGGCTTGCGGGAGCAGTACTTC. This encodes CASGLREQYF. The V and J genes are TRBV6-2 or TRBV6-3 and TRBJ2-7; no reliable D call. This CDR3 has 10 residues. Per germline, CDR1 MNHEY and CDR2 SVGEGT. Trimming pared 8 bases from V and 7 bases from J, leaving 9 bases between.

At least ten counts were recorded for this clonotype. The chain recombines TRBV4-2 with TRBJ2-5; the match to TRBD1 covers 9 bases. Unmatched junction bases numbered 5, after V lost 2 bases and J lost 1 base. Germline V CDR1 and CDR2: LGHNA, YNFKEQ. The CDR3 contains 16 residues. CDR3 loop: CASSQPDRGTQETQYF. CDR3 coding DNA: TGTGCCAGCAGCCAACCCGACAGGGGGACCCAAGAGACCCAGTACTTC.